The 15 T cell receptor beta chains listed next were all sequenced from one sample in a study of blood T cell repertoires in COVID-19. Some clones are missing from TCRdb's copy, which holds only in-frame ones; the method was immunoSEQ multiplex PCR. The sample records some 330,000 clones, approximately 92% being singletons. Specimen: PBMCs or T cells enriched from blood (not recorded which). Receptor source: a woman in her twenties or thirties who had recovered from COVID-19.

This clone has just one count. The chain recombines TRBV7-2 with TRBJ2-5; 8 bases match TRBD2. This CDR3 has 15 residues. CDR1 SGHTA and CDR2 FQGNSA come from the germline V gene. Trimming at V came to 4 bases and at J to 2 bases, leaving 6 bases not matched to a gene. This chain's CDR3 is CASSSPTSGQETQYF. Written as DNA, the CDR3 is TGTGCCAGCAGCTCCCCCACTAGCGGACAAGAGACCCAGTACTTC.

The genes are TRBV11-2 and TRBJ2-7; D perhaps matches TRBD1 (5 bases). The germline V gene encodes CDR1 SGHAT and CDR2 FQNNGV. The CDR3 is 13 amino acids. Trimming cost V 2 bases and J 5 bases, with 10 bases left between them. The CDR3 here is CASSLLSGHEQYF. Here the CDR3 DNA reads TGTGCCAGCAGCTTATTATCAGGGCACGAGCAGTACTTC.

The chain has TRBV5-1 and TRBJ2-2, with 11 bases that match TRBD2. The germline gives CDR1 SGHRS, CDR2 YFSETQ. V lost 7 bases, J lost 5 bases, and 10 bases stayed unmatched. This CDR3 is built from 16 residues. The CDR3 loop reads CASRHSGRARTGELFF. CDR3 nucleotide sequence: TGCGCCAGCCGACATAGCGGGAGGGCCAGGACCGGGGAGCTGTTTTTT.

J is TRBJ1-1 and V is TRBV5-6; D gene unclear. The CDR3 runs 11 residues. Trimming stripped 0 bases from V and 7 bases from J, with 4 bases between. Germline CDR1 reads SGHDT; CDR2 reads YYEEEE. CDR3 sequence reads: CASSLDGEAFF. The CDR3 bases are TGTGCCAGCAGCTTGGACGGTGAAGCTTTCTTT.

J is TRBJ2-5 and V is TRBV30; 7 nucleotides agree with TRBD2. The germline V gene has CDR1 GTSNPN and CDR2 SVGIG (reference sequence). CDR3 length: 15 amino acids. Trimming cost V 2 bases and J 5 bases; bases outside gene matches: 11. The DNA for the CDR3 is TGTGCCTGGAGTCGGCACGGGGGGTTATTGGAGACCCAGTACTTC. Translated: CAWSRHGGLLETQYF.

The chain couples TRBV28 to TRBJ1-2, with 9 bases that match TRBD1. This CDR3 spans 15 amino acids. From germline, CDR1 is MDHEN and CDR2 SYDVKM. V shed 11 bases and J 6 bases; nucleotides not matched to a gene: 16. CDR3 sequence (DNA): TGTGCCGTACCCCTCGGGACAGGGAGGGAAAATGGCTACACCTTC. Protein sequence: CAVPLGTGRENGYTF.

The chain recombines TRBV9 with TRBJ1-2; the D gene is possibly TRBD1 (5 bases). Deletions cut 3 bases from V and 7 bases from J, with 16 bases between. This CDR3 has 14 amino acids. The germline gives CDR1 SGDLS, CDR2 YYNGEE. The CDR3 sequence is CASSGEAGGSGYTF. The CDR3 DNA sequence: TGTGCCAGCAGCGGCGAGGCCGGGGGGAGTGGCTACACCTTC.

This chain joins TRBV6-5 and TRBJ1-2; TRBD1 matches 7 bases. Germline V CDR1 and CDR2: MNHEY, SVGAGI. The J segment lost 8 bases and the V segment lost 5 bases, leaving 8 bases of the junction unmatched. The CDR3 has 13 amino acids. CDR3 protein: CASSPDRVWGYTF. Here the CDR3 DNA reads TGTGCCAGCAGTCCCGACAGGGTGTGGGGCTACACCTTC.

The count of this clone is one. The chain uses TRBV7-2 and TRBJ1-2; the D gene is possibly TRBD1 (6 bases). Trimming took 4 bases from V and 4 from J, leaving 13 bases between them. This CDR3 is built from 14 residues. In germline, CDR1 is SGHTA, CDR2 FQGNSA. The CDR3 here is CASSSRGGGYGYTF. The CDR3 DNA sequence: TGTGCCAGCAGCTCCAGGGGTGGGGGCTATGGCTACACCTTC.

The rearrangement joins TRBV28 to TRBJ1-1; weak D call: TRBD1 (5 bases). The CDR3 is 13 amino acids. Germline CDR1 MDHEN, CDR2 SYDVKM. V was pared by 0 bases and J by 5 bases, with 7 bases between. This CDR3 reads CASSLWGGTEAFF. CDR3 DNA sequence: TGTGCCAGCAGTTTATGGGGGGGAACTGAAGCTTTCTTT.

This chain uses TRBV4-1 with TRBJ2-5, with 8 positions matching TRBD2. Germline assignment: CDR1 MGHRA and CDR2 YSYEKL. This CDR3 has 16 amino acids. Trimming took 3 bases from V and 5 from J; bases not matched to a gene: 11. The CDR3 sequence is CASSHAGGAPGETQYF. The CDR3 nucleotides are TGCGCCAGCAGCCATGCCGGGGGGGCCCCCGGGGAGACCCAGTACTTC.

This rearrangement joins TRBV27 to TRBJ1-6; D remains unclear. The CDR3 extends over 13 amino acids. The V and J ends lost 3 bases and 10 bases respectively, with 10 bases between them. The germline gives CDR1 MNHEY, CDR2 SMNVEV (reference sequence). The CDR3 protein is CASSFSRRSPLHF. CDR3 coding DNA: TGTGCCAGCAGTTTTTCTCGCAGATCACCCCTCCACTTT.

The V gene is TRBV28, the J gene TRBJ2-1; 13 bases are a match to TRBD2. CDR3 size: 18 residues. Germline values: CDR1 MDHEN, CDR2 SYDVKM. Germline trimming cut 5 bases from V and 1 base from J; bases unmatched to any gene: 8. This chain's CDR3 is CASSPRTSGSPSYNEQFF. The DNA of the CDR3 is TGTGCCAGCAGTCCCAGGACTAGCGGGAGCCCATCCTACAATGAGCAGTTCTTC.

The gene calls are TRBV7-2 and TRBJ2-2, with D unresolved. CDR3 length: 12 amino acids. Trimming stripped 5 bases from V and 2 bases from J, with 3 bases between. Germline lookup yields CDR1 SGHTA and CDR2 FQGNSA. CDR3 in DNA: TGTGCCAGCAGCACAAACACCGGGGAGCTGTTTTTT. Its protein is CASSTNTGELFF. The full variable domain, its missing parts supplied by reference TRBV7-2 and TRBJ2-2, is GAGVSQSPSNKVTEKGKDVELRCDPISGHTALYWYRQSLGQGLEFLIYFQGNSAPDKSGLPSDRFSAERTGGSVSTLTIQRTQQEDSAVYLCASSTNTGELFFGEGSRLTVL.

The chain combines TRBV5-5 with TRBJ2-1; 13 bases are shared with TRBD2. This CDR3 spans 15 amino acids. Germline loops: CDR1 SGHKS, CDR2 YYEKEE (reference sequence). The junction had 7 bases not matched to a gene; V was cut back by 4 bases and J by 9 bases. The CDR3 protein is CASSDKTSGRGEQFF. The CDR3, as DNA: TGTGCCAGCAGCGATAAAACTAGCGGGAGGGGTGAGCAGTTCTTC.